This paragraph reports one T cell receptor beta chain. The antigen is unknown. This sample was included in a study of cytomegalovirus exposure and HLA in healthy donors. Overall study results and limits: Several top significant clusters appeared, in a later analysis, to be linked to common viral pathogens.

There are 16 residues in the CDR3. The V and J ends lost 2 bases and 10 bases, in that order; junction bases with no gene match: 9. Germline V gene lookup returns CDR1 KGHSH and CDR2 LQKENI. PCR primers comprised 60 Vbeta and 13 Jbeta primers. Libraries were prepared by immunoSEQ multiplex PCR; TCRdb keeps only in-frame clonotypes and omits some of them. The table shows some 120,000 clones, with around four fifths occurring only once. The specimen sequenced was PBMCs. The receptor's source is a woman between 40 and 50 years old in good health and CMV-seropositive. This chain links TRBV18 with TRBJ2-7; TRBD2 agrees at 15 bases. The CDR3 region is CASSPDHGLAGGPQYF. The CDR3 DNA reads TGTGCCAGCTCACCAGACCACGGACTAGCGGGAGGGCCTCAGTACTTC.